This T cell receptor (beta chain) came from a study of blood T cell repertoires in COVID-19. Study-wide context: From T cells, B-cell-depleted T cells, or PBMCs came the material, which was cDNA or gDNA.

In this sample, this clone turned up a few times. Germline-derived CDR1 and CDR2 are SGDLS and YYNGEE. Losses at the gene ends were 0 bases for V and 0 bases for J; bases not matched to a gene: 8. CDR3 length equals 17 residues. Assay: immunoSEQ multiplex PCR; the TCRdb copy retains only in-frame clones and omits some. The profile shows about 110,000 clones, about 90% of them singletons. This receptor was taken from a woman in her fifties or sixties with active or convalescent COVID-19. The sample comprised peripheral blood. This sequence joins TRBV9 and TRBJ1-1, with TRBD1 matching 7 bases. CDR3 amino acids: CASSVARRGLLNTEAFF. The CDR3 DNA is TGTGCCAGCAGCGTAGCCAGGAGGGGGCTACTGAACACTGAAGCTTTCTTT.